This T cell receptor (beta chain) emerged from a study of shared clonotypes between healthy human individuals. Some clones are missing from TCRdb's copy, which holds only in-frame ones; the method was immunoSEQ multiplex PCR. Altogether about 2.2 million clones are present, around 93% being singletons, with the ten largest covering around 1.7%. V was cut by 3 bases and J by 8 bases, with 17 bases left in between. Germline CDR1 PRHDT, CDR2 FYEKMQ (reference sequence). The CDR3 loop spans 15 amino acids. It was CD45RO-negative cells, positively selected for CCR7, that made up naive CD8 cells, with terminally differentiated effector memory CD45RA+ cells excluded.

The sample consisted of naive CD8+ T cells from PBMCs. The V and J genes are TRBV13 and TRBJ2-1; D is perhaps TRBD2 (6 bases). This receptor was identified in a man aged 18 to 29 in good health. Some clones in this sample may be carry-over from other donors' samples. CDR3: CASSFGTSGDDEQFF. The CDR3 nucleotides read TGTGCCAGCAGCTTTGGGACTTCCGGCGACGATGAGCAGTTCTTC. Full variable domain (outside the CDR3, taken from reference TRBV13 and TRBJ2-1): AAGVIQSPRHLIKEKRETATLKCYPIPRHDTVYWYQQGPGQDPQFLISFYEKMQSDKGSIPDRFSAQQFSDYHSELNMSSLELGDSALYFCASSFGTSGDDEQFFGPGTRLTVL.